These 17 T cell receptor beta chains were sequenced from one sample in a study of shared clonotypes between healthy human individuals. Clones were read by immunoSEQ multiplex PCR, and TCRdb kept only the in-frame ones, dropping some. This sample has 1.5 million to 1.9 million clones; under 99% occur once, and the top ten carry about 0.42%. Sample: naive CD4+ T cells sorted from blood. Stated subset: CD45RA+ positively selected. The receptor set was obtained from a man aged 25 to 40 in good health.

The genes are TRBV5-6 and TRBJ1-5, with TRBD1 matching 8 bases. The CDR3 spans 18 residues. Looked up from germline, CDR1 is SGHDT and CDR2 is YYEEEE. With 4 bases clipped from V and 4 bases from J, the junction kept 16 bases outside the gene matches. The CDR3 region is CASSRQVGQVVQNQPQHF. CDR3 bases: TGTGCCAGCAGCCGCCAGGTGGGACAGGTCGTTCAAAATCAGCCCCAGCATTTT.

V is TRBV27 and J is TRBJ2-5; TRBD1 agrees at 12 bases. Per germline, CDR1 MNHEY and CDR2 SMNVEV (reference sequence). With V trimmed by 2 bases and J by 2 bases, 15 bases remained unmatched. The CDR3 has 20 residues. The DNA of the CDR3 is TGTGCCAGCAGTTTACGCGGGACAGGGGGCGTTAGGCCTGGACAAGAGACCCAGTACTTC. Translation: CASSLRGTGGVRPGQETQYF.

The gene calls are TRBV5-5 and TRBJ2-7; tentative D call: TRBD1 (5 bases). Trimming cost V 4 bases and J 5 bases, with 16 bases left between them. This CDR3 contains 14 residues. Per germline, CDR1 SGHKS and CDR2 YYEKEE (reference sequence). CDR3 nucleotide sequence: TGTGCCAGCAGCAAGATGACAGCTTCTGACGAGCAGTACTTC. This translates into CASSKMTASDEQYF.

The gene calls are TRBV5-1 and TRBJ2-3; TRBD2 aligns across 8 bases. CDR1 and CDR2 from the germline V gene are SGHRS and YFSETQ. J was trimmed by 2 bases and V by 4 bases; bases with no gene match: 3. The CDR3 covers 14 residues. CDR3 region: CASSRGRPTDTQYF. The CDR3 DNA sequence: TGCGCCAGCAGCCGCGGGAGGCCCACAGATACGCAGTATTTT.

V usage is TRBV2 and J usage is TRBJ2-7, with 9 bases that match TRBD2. The CDR3 runs to 13 residues. With V trimmed by 8 bases and J by 2 bases, 4 bases remained unmatched. CDR1 and CDR2 from the germline V gene are SNHLY and FYNNEI. CDR3: CASRAGGPYEQYF. The CDR3 DNA follows: TGTGCCAGCCGGGCGGGAGGGCCCTACGAGCAGTACTTC.

The J gene is TRBJ2-3, the V gene TRBV5-1; 9 bases are shared with TRBD2. J gave up 1 base and V 0 bases, and 3 bases lay outside the gene matches. In germline, CDR1 is SGHRS, CDR2 YFSETQ. The CDR3 sequence is 16 residues long. CDR3 loop: CASSLVLAGRTDTQYF. CDR3 nucleotides: TGCGCCAGCAGCTTGGTGCTAGCGGGGCGCACAGATACGCAGTATTTT.

The chain joins TRBV13 to TRBJ2-1; 9 bases are a match to TRBD2. Germline V gives CDR1 PRHDT, CDR2 FYEKMQ (reference sequence). The ends lost 5 bases at V and 2 bases at J; junction bases unmatched: 4. The CDR3 runs to 15 residues. CDR3 DNA sequence: TGTGCCAGCAGCCCTAGGACTAGCGCCTACAATGAGCAGTTCTTC. This translates into CASSPRTSAYNEQFF.

V is TRBV30 and J is TRBJ2-6, with TRBD1 as a possible D gene (6 bases). CDR1 is GTSNPN, CDR2 SVGIG, per germline (reference sequence). Trimming shortened V by 2 bases and J by 0 bases, and 11 bases separated the two germline ends. This CDR3 spans 16 amino acids. This CDR3 is CAWSTNRVSGANVLTF. In DNA, the CDR3 is TGTGCCTGGAGTACGAACAGGGTCTCTGGGGCCAACGTCCTGACTTTC.

The J gene is TRBJ2-5, the V gene TRBV25-1; D gene ambiguous. The CDR3 has 13 amino acids. V dropped 5 bases and J dropped 5 bases, with 12 bases sitting between them. The germline V gene encodes CDR1 MGHDK and CDR2 SYGVNS. The CDR3 DNA is TGTGCCAGCAGTCGCCGGGTTGGGGAGACCCAGTACTTC. Residues: CASSRRVGETQYF. Looking up the rest from reference TRBV25-1 and TRBJ2-5 gives the full variable domain: EADIYQTPRYLVIGTGKKITLECSQTMGHDKMYWYQQDPGMELHLIHYSYGVNSTEKGDLSSESTVSRIRTEHFPLTLESARPSHTSQYLCASSRRVGETQYFGPGTRLLVL.

The J gene is TRBJ2-2, the V gene TRBV28, with a possible D match to TRBD2 (5 bases). The length of the CDR3 is 15 residues. V was shortened by 11 bases and J by 7 bases, with 23 bases between the two germline ends. Germline assignment: CDR1 MDHEN and CDR2 SYDVKM. This CDR3 reads CAGRANSGHGGELFF. For the CDR3, the DNA is TGTGCCGGAAGGGCTAACAGCGGCCATGGCGGGGAGCTGTTTTTT.

This clone was picked up one time. The J gene is TRBJ1-4, the V gene TRBV20-1; D not certain. Germline V CDR1 and CDR2: DFQATT, SNEGSKA (reference sequence). This CDR3 has 11 residues. V was cut by 3 bases and J by 12 bases, with 11 bases left in between. The CDR3 DNA reads as TGCAGTGCTAGGCAGGTCAGAGAACTGTTTTTT. Amino acid sequence: CSARQVRELFF.

This clone has just one count. V usage is TRBV6-1 and J usage is TRBJ1-3; D is unresolved. The CDR3 loop spans 17 amino acids. Between the trimmed V and J ends, which lost 2 bases and 2 bases, there was a span of 16 bases. CDR1 is MNHNS and CDR2 is SASEGT in the germline V gene. This chain's CDR3 is CASSERYKTDTGNTIYF. CDR3 coding DNA: TGTGCCAGCAGTGAAAGGTATAAAACTGATACTGGAAACACCATATATTTT.

The chain recombines TRBV6-1 with TRBJ2-3; D remains ambiguous. Looked up from germline, CDR1 is MNHNS and CDR2 is SASEGT. Deletions cut 2 bases from V and 8 bases from J, with 23 bases between. CDR3 size: 17 residues. The CDR3 is CASSEQQEQIGWATQYF. The CDR3, as DNA: TGTGCCAGCAGTGAACAACAAGAACAGATTGGATGGGCTACGCAGTATTTT.

The gene calls are TRBV27 and TRBJ2-1, with D unresolved. Germline V gives CDR1 MNHEY, CDR2 SMNVEV (reference sequence). CDR3 length equals 13 residues. Deletions cut 2 bases from V and 10 bases from J, with 12 bases between. The CDR3 DNA reads TGTGCCAGCAGTTTAAGGTCCTCGTCGGAGCAGTTCTTC. It translates to CASSLRSSSEQFF.

The J gene is TRBJ1-1, the V gene TRBV29-1, with D possibly matching TRBD1 (5 bases). Germline CDR1 is SQVTM and CDR2 is ANQGSEA. The CDR3 sequence is 14 residues long. Trimming stripped 4 bases from V and 1 base from J, with 13 bases between. CDR3 in amino acids: CSVAILGPNTEAFF. CDR3 bases: TGCAGCGTTGCGATTTTGGGGCCGAACACTGAAGCTTTCTTT.

This chain connects TRBV27 to TRBJ2-1; 8 bases fit TRBD2. V lost 6 bases and J lost 3; bases outside the gene matches: 7. Per germline, CDR1 MNHEY and CDR2 SMNVEV (reference sequence). The CDR3 totals 15 residues. The CDR3 DNA follows: TGTGCCAGCAGCGGGAGGGCCCCCCTCTACAATGAGCAGTTCTTC. Its protein is CASSGRAPLYNEQFF.

This chain uses TRBV12-5 with TRBJ2-7, with 13 bases identical to TRBD2. The CDR3 has 17 amino acids. V trimming: 1 base; J trimming: 2 bases; junction bases outside the gene matches: 5. CDR1 is LGHNT, CDR2 FRNRAP, per germline. CDR3 protein: CASGLAKGTSGTYEQYF. CDR3 in DNA: TGTGCTAGTGGTTTGGCCAAAGGGACTAGCGGGACCTACGAGCAGTACTTC.